Listed here are 18 T cell receptor beta chains from one sample, sequenced in a study of cytomegalovirus exposure and HLA in healthy donors. PCR was performed using 60 Vbeta and 13 Jbeta primers. Produced via immunoSEQ multiplex PCR; TCRdb's table is partial and in-frame only. The table has about 160,000 clones, around 76% seen once; the top ten hold 7.1%. Sequenced: PBMCs. The receptors stem from a man aged 35-49 years in good health and CMV-seropositive.

This chain links TRBV27 with TRBJ1-5; D not certain. The CDR3 runs 13 residues. V dropped 4 bases and J dropped 0 bases, with 4 bases sitting between them. The germline CDR1 and CDR2 sequences are MNHEY and SMNVEV (reference sequence). The CDR3, as DNA: TGTGCCAGCAGTTCCCATAGCAATCAGCCCCAGCATTTT. As protein: CASSSHSNQPQHF.

The chain employs TRBV19 and TRBJ1-1; 8 positions agree with TRBD1. V lost 4 bases to trimming and J lost 4 bases; unmatched junction nucleotides: 14. The CDR3 is 17 amino acids. The germline V gene encodes CDR1 LNHDA and CDR2 SQIVND (reference sequence). Written as DNA, the CDR3 is TGTGCCAGTAGTACTTTATTCCGGGACAGGCCGAGCACTGAAGCTTTCTTT. As protein: CASSTLFRDRPSTEAFF.

The V gene is TRBV21-1, the J gene TRBJ1-2; the table's TRBD1 call for D was not verified on the DNA. TRBV21-1 is a recognized pseudogene. The CDR3 covers 13 residues. The CDR3: CASSNYGAEGYTF. The CDR3 DNA sequence: TGTGCCAGCAGCAACTATGGGGCGGAAGGCTACACCTTC.

This clone was seen more than once but under ten times. At one end, the junction sequence differs from germline, possibly due to a read error. The chain employs TRBV4-2 and TRBJ2-1; D is perhaps TRBD2 (6 bases). The length of the CDR3 is 12 residues. The germline CDR1 and CDR2 sequences are LGHNA and YNFKEQ. The CDR3 sequence is CASSQDWGLIVF. As DNA, the CDR3 is TGTGCCAGCAGCCAAGATTGGGGACTCATAGTCTTC.

CDR3: CASSPPQNVGGSPLHF. The DNA for the CDR3 is TGTGCCAGCAGCCCCCCGCAGAACGTGGGAGGTTCACCCCTCCACTTT. This chain joins TRBV7-2 and TRBJ1-6; D not resolved. CDR3 length equals 16 residues. CDR1 and CDR2 from the germline V gene are SGHTA and FQGNSA. Trimming left V 5 bases short and J 9 bases short, with 20 bases between.

The chain links TRBV6-6 to TRBJ1-1; 7 bases agree with TRBD1. The germline V gene encodes CDR1 MNHNY and CDR2 SVGAGI (reference sequence). This CDR3 has 13 amino acids. With 5 bases clipped from V and 4 bases from J, the junction kept 4 bases outside the gene matches. The CDR3 DNA follows: TGTGCCAGCAGTCCCCAGGGGGGCACTGAAGCTTTCTTT. This translates into CASSPQGGTEAFF.

The chain has TRBV29-1 and TRBJ2-1; 9 nucleotides align to TRBD2. The CDR3 length is 14 residues. Germline lookup yields CDR1 SQVTM and CDR2 ANQGSEA. The trim removed 7 bases at V and 5 bases at J, leaving 9 bases unmatched. DNA of the CDR3: TGCAGCGCCCAGAGCGGGGGGTCGAACAATGAGCAGTTCTTC. Protein sequence: CSAQSGGSNNEQFF.

This clone was found once. The gene calls are TRBV20-1 and TRBJ1-1; D is unclear. There are 11 residues in the CDR3. The ends were cut back, 5 bases at V and 10 bases at J, with 14 bases in the middle. Germline V CDR1 and CDR2: DFQATT, SNEGSKA (reference sequence). The CDR3 protein is CSAAPLNGAFF. In DNA, the CDR3 is TGCAGTGCTGCCCCCTTGAACGGAGCTTTCTTT.

This clone came up a few times. The gene calls are TRBV27 and TRBJ1-4, with D unresolved. Germline CDR1 MNHEY, CDR2 SMNVEV (reference sequence). The CDR3 runs to 12 residues. V lost 8 bases and J 10 bases, leaving 14 bases between the germline ends. The CDR3 DNA follows: TGTGCCAGCTCAGATCCCAGGCGAAAACTGTTTTTT. Its protein product is CASSDPRRKLFF. The whole variable domain, remainder taken from reference TRBV27 and TRBJ1-4, is EAQVTQNPRYLITVTGKKLTVTCSQNMNHEYMSWYRQDPGLGLRQIYYSMNVEVTDKGDVPEGYKVSRKEKRNFPLILESPSPNQTSLYFCASSDPRRKLFFGSGTQLSVL.

J is TRBJ1-4 and V is TRBV11-2; 12 nucleotides match TRBD1. CDR3 length equals 14 residues. J gave up 8 bases and V 5 bases, and 3 bases lay outside the gene matches. Germline V gene data show CDR1 as SGHAT and CDR2 as FQNNGV. The DNA of the CDR3 is TGTGCCAGCAGCCGGGACAGGGGGCGGGAAAAACTGTTTTTT. Translated: CASSRDRGREKLFF.

This rearrangement joins TRBV5-1 to TRBJ1-3; TRBD1 aligns across 7 bases. V dropped 3 bases and J dropped 2; count of bases not matched to a gene: 2. CDR3 length equals 14 residues. The germline CDR1 and CDR2 sequences are SGHRS and YFSETQ. CDR3 amino acids: CASSSTGTGNTIYF. The CDR3 bases are TGCGCCAGCAGCTCGACAGGGACTGGAAACACCATATATTTT.

Only a few counts were recorded for this clone. The chain combines TRBV5-1 with TRBJ1-1, with a possible D match to TRBD1 (6 bases). From germline, CDR1 is SGHRS and CDR2 YFSETQ. The CDR3 has 15 residues. V was cut by 1 base and J by 1 base, with 11 bases left in between. CDR3 coding DNA: TGCGCCAGCAGCTTGCTGACAGGCCCGAACACTGAAGCTTTCTTT. Residues: CASSLLTGPNTEAFF.

V and J are TRBV18 and TRBJ2-5; D uncertain. The tail of the sequence fits TRBJ2-7 better, so the J call may be wrong. Looked up from germline, CDR1 is KGHSH and CDR2 is LQKENI. CDR3 length equals 11 residues. CDR3 DNA: TGTGCCAGCTCACAATCCTACGAGCAGTACTTC. It translates to CASSQSYEQYF.

The rearrangement joins TRBV7-2 to TRBJ2-7; 8 bases are a match to TRBD2. V shed 1 base and J 7 bases; nucleotides not matched to a gene: 3. The germline gives CDR1 SGHTA, CDR2 FQGNSA. This CDR3 region has 13 residues. In DNA form, the CDR3 reads TGTGCCAGCAGCTTAGGACCGGGGGGGGAGCAGTACTTC. Translated: CASSLGPGGEQYF.

The table lists this clone with a few counts. The chain has TRBV4-1 and TRBJ2-5; possible D gene TRBD2, 5 bases. CDR3 length equals 13 residues. Trimming shortened V by 4 bases and J by 5 bases, and 11 bases separated the two germline ends. Germline CDR1 reads MGHRA; CDR2 reads YSYEKL. The CDR3 DNA sequence: TGCGCCAGCAGCCCGGAGGCCCGGGAGACCCAGTACTTC. It is translated as CASSPEARETQYF.

This clone was counted between two and nine times. The gene calls are TRBV7-9 and TRBJ2-2; D is ambiguous. Trimming took 5 bases from V and 1 from J, leaving 14 bases between them. CDR3 length: 16 residues. The germline CDR1 and CDR2 sequences are SEHNR and FQNEAQ (reference sequence). Written as DNA, the CDR3 is TGTGCCAGCAGCCCCCCGGTGTTTTTGAACACCGGGGAGCTGTTTTTT. This sequence encodes CASSPPVFLNTGELFF.

The chain carries TRBV5-1 and TRBJ2-7, with D perhaps matching TRBD1 (6 bases). Germline assignment: CDR1 SGHRS and CDR2 YFSETQ. Trimming took 0 bases from V and 3 from J, leaving 19 bases between them. The CDR3 runs 17 residues. CDR3 sequence reads: CASSLGGLRGMYYEQYF. CDR3 bases: TGCGCCAGCAGCTTGGGGGGGCTGAGGGGGATGTACTACGAGCAGTACTTC.

This clone was observed a handful of times. The chain uses TRBV2 and TRBJ1-3; no clear D. Trimming took off 7 bases at V and 0 bases at J, with 7 bases between the two ends. CDR1 and CDR2 (germline): SNHLY, FYNNEI. The CDR3 has 13 amino acids. The CDR3 nucleotides are TGTGCCAGCATCACAGACTCTGGAAACACCATATATTTT. Protein: CASITDSGNTIYF.